The rows below give T cell receptor beta chains drawn from one sample of a study of Ad26.COV2.S vaccination and SARS-CoV-2 variants. Assay: immunoSEQ multiplex PCR; the TCRdb copy retains only in-frame clones and omits some. Counted here are hundreds of thousands of clones, approximately 90% occurring once; the ten biggest clones make up 12%. Source: peripheral blood, taken in a trial of Ad26.COV2.S vaccine versus placebo. These receptors were collected from a person aged 18-60 years who received the Ad26.COV2.S COVID-19 vaccine or a placebo. Each CDR3 is given with its conserved first and last residue. The D gene is left open where the match is weak. Clone size is shown for a subset of rows, as once, few, many or a class of expanded clone.

TRBV27	TRBJ1-5	NA	NA	TGTGCCAGCAGTCCAGGACAGCAGAATCAGCCCCAGCATTTT	CASSPGQQNQPQHF
TRBV6-2/TRBV6-3	TRBJ2-7	NA	NA	TGTGCCAGCAGTGGAACCTACGAGCAGTACTTC	CASSGTYEQYF
TRBV4-3	TRBJ2-3	NA	NA	TGCGCCAGCAGCCAAGTAGCCGACCCTAGCACAGATACGCAGTATTTT	CASSQVADPSTDTQYF
TRBV5-1	TRBJ2-7	NA	NA	TGCGCCAGCAGCCCTGACAGGCTATCCTACGAGCAGTACTTC	CASSPDRLSYEQYF
TRBV9	TRBJ2-5	NA	NA	TGTGCCAGCAGCGTAAGTGAGCCCAAGTACCCTTTCCAAGAGACCCAGTACTTC	CASSVSEPKYPFQETQYF
TRBV29-1	TRBJ2-5	NA	NA	TGCAGCGTTGAAGAGTCGGCTGAAGAGACCCAGTACTTC	CSVEESAEETQYF
TRBV30	TRBJ1-1	NA	NA	TGTGCCTGGAGTGTTTCTGACAGGACTAAAGCTTTCTTT	CAWSVSDRTKAFF
TRBV10-3	TRBJ2-3	NA	NA	TGTGCCATCAGTGACCGGGAGTGGCTCACAGATACGCAGTATTTT	CAISDREWLTDTQYF
TRBV7-9	TRBJ2-1	NA	NA	TGTGCCAGCAGCTTTGGCGGGGTTTACAATGAGCAGTTCTTC	CASSFGGVYNEQFF
TRBV7-2	TRBJ2-7	once	TRBD1	TGTGCCAGCAGCTATACACCGACAGGGGTCTACGAGCAGTACTTC	CASSYTPTGVYEQYF
TRBV5-1	TRBJ2-3	NA	TRBD2	TGCGCCAGCAGCATCGGACTAGCGGGAGGTCGGGATACGCAGTATTTT	CASSIGLAGGRDTQYF
TRBV7-2	TRBJ2-5	NA	NA	TGTGCCAGCAGCTTAGTAGCGGCGTACCAAGAGACCCAGTACTTC	CASSLVAAYQETQYF
TRBV7-2	TRBJ1-4	NA	NA	TGTGCCAGCAGCTTAGTCCCCACTAATGAAAAACTGTTTTTT	CASSLVPTNEKLFF
TRBV20-1	TRBJ2-4	NA	TRBD2	TGCAGTGCTAGTCCGCGGGGGGCCATAGACATTCAGTACTTC	CSASPRGAIDIQYF
TRBV6-2/TRBV6-3	TRBJ1-1	NA	TRBD1	TGTGCCAGCAGTTACTCGCAGGGGGCTTTCACTGAAGCTTTCTTT	CASSYSQGAFTEAFF
TRBV28	TRBJ1-3	once	TRBD1	TGTGCCAGCAGAAAACAGGGGGCTGATGGAAACACCATATATTTT	CASRKQGADGNTIYF
TRBV2	TRBJ1-1	NA	NA	TGTGCCAGCAGTGTCTGGGGCACTGAAGCTTTCTTT	CASSVWGTEAFF
TRBV27	TRBJ1-2	NA	TRBD1	TGTGCCAGCAGTCGGACAGGGCCCAACTATGGCTACACCTTC	CASSRTGPNYGYTF
TRBV30	TRBJ2-2	NA	NA	TGTGCCTGGAGTACGGGACCAAAAAACACCGGGGAGCTGTTTTTT	CAWSTGPKNTGELFF
TRBV28	TRBJ2-7	NA	NA	TGTGCCAGCAGTGGCGTGAAAGCCGGGCAGTACTTC	CASSGVKAGQYF
TRBV5-1	TRBJ2-1	NA	NA	TGCGCCAGCAGCAAGGACGTGAGCTCCTACAATGAGCAGTTCTTC	CASSKDVSSYNEQFF
TRBV4-2	TRBJ2-3	NA	NA	TGTGCCAGCAGCCAAGGAACCGGGGACCTCACAGATACGCAGTATTTT	CASSQGTGDLTDTQYF
TRBV28	TRBJ1-5	NA	TRBD1	TGTGCCAGCAGTTTAGTTGGGGGGACAGATAGCAATCAGCCCCAGCATTTT	CASSLVGGTDSNQPQHF
TRBV30	TRBJ2-3	NA	NA	TGTGCCTGGAGCCACAAAGGGGATACGCAGTATTTT	CAWSHKGDTQYF
TRBV4-1	TRBJ1-2	NA	TRBD1	TGCGCCAGCAGCCAGCCGGGACAGGGAAGCTATGGCTACACCTTC	CASSQPGQGSYGYTF
TRBV7-2	TRBJ2-7	NA	TRBD2	TGTGCCACCAGGGCGAGCGGGAGGGAATACGAGCAGTACTTC	CATRASGREYEQYF
TRBV7-2	TRBJ2-7	NA	NA	TGTGCCAGCAGCTTAGCTCAGGGGACCCTCTACGAGCAGTACTTC	CASSLAQGTLYEQYF
TRBV7-2	TRBJ2-1	NA	NA	TGTGCCAGCAGCTCGGAGATATACAATGAGCAGTTCTTC	CASSSEIYNEQFF
TRBV6-5	TRBJ2-2	NA	NA	TGTGCCAGCCGCCCCACAGGGAGTTTCACCGGGGAGCTGTTTTTT	CASRPTGSFTGELFF
TRBV28	TRBJ2-3	NA	TRBD1	TGTGCCAGCAGCCTCCTCGGGACAGGGAGTGGTACGCAGTATTTT	CASSLLGTGSGTQYF
TRBV28	TRBJ1-1	NA	NA	TGTGCCAGCACCCCCTCAGGGAACACTGAAGCTTTCTTT	CASTPSGNTEAFF
TRBV5-8	TRBJ1-6	NA	NA	TGTGCCAGCAGCTCCACAGGAAATTCACCCCTCCACTTT	CASSSTGNSPLHF
TRBV19	TRBJ1-4	once	TRBD1	TGTGCCACCGGGACAGCGAGCGAAAAACTGTTTTTT	CATGTASEKLFF
TRBV15	TRBJ2-7	NA	TRBD1	TGTGCCACCAGCTGGGACAGGGGACACGAGCAGTACTTC	CATSWDRGHEQYF
TRBV7-3	TRBJ2-5	NA	NA	TGTGCCAGCAGCTTAACAGGGGGGCTACAAGAGACCCAGTACTTC	CASSLTGGLQETQYF
TRBV9	TRBJ2-7	once	NA	TGTGCCAGCGCAAATCTTCCCCTGGTGGTCTACGAGCAGTACTTC	CASANLPLVVYEQYF
TRBV27	TRBJ2-5	NA	NA	TGTGCCAGCAGTTTCCTCCAAGAGACCCAGTACTTC	CASSFLQETQYF
TRBV3-1/TRBV3-2	TRBJ2-7	NA	NA	TGTGCCAGCAGCCATTCCTCATACGAGCAGTACTTC	CASSHSSYEQYF
TRBV6-5	TRBJ1-2	NA	NA	TGTGCCAGCAGTTCGGGGGGCGGCTACACCTTC	CASSSGGGYTF
TRBV7-2	TRBJ2-1	once	TRBD2	TGTGCCAGCAGACGAACTTTAGCGGGAGAAGGTGAGCAGTTCTTC	CASRRTLAGEGEQFF
TRBV5-1	TRBJ1-2	NA	TRBD1	TGCGCCAGCAGTTCGACAGGGACGAACTATGGCTACACCTTC	CASSSTGTNYGYTF
TRBV13	TRBJ1-4	NA	NA	TGTGCCAGCAGAGGCGAGTGGTGGCAGCCCGAGGGCAGGACTAATGAAAAACTGTTTTTT	CASRGEWWQPEGRTNEKLFF
TRBV4-2	TRBJ2-5	NA	TRBD1	TGTGCCAGCAGCCCCGGGACAGAGCAAGAGACCCAGTACTTC	CASSPGTEQETQYF
TRBV5-1	TRBJ2-3	once	NA	TGCGCCAGCAGCATTAGCGGCACAGATACGCAGTATTTT	CASSISGTDTQYF
TRBV5-4	TRBJ2-5	NA	NA	TGTGCCAGCAGCTTGCACGATCAAGAGACCCAGTACTTC	CASSLHDQETQYF
TRBV2	TRBJ2-6	NA	NA	TGTGCCAGCACAAGCTCTGGGGCCAACGTCCTGACTTTC	CASTSSGANVLTF
TRBV6-5	TRBJ1-4	NA	NA	TGTGCCAGCTACCTACGGCCAACAACTAATGAAAAACTGTTTTTT	CASYLRPTTNEKLFF
TRBV7-2	TRBJ2-3	NA	NA	TGTGCCAGCAGCTTCCCTAGTAGCGGCACAGATACGCAGTATTTT	CASSFPSSGTDTQYF
TRBV19	TRBJ1-1	NA	TRBD1	TGTGCCAGTAGGTCAGCAGACAGGGTGAACACTGAAGCTTTCTTT	CASRSADRVNTEAFF
TRBV28	TRBJ1-4	NA	TRBD1	TGTGCCAGCAGTTTCGGGGGACAGGGAACTAATGAAAAACTGTTTTTT	CASSFGGQGTNEKLFF
TRBV27	TRBJ2-7	NA	TRBD2	TGTGCCAGCAGTACTAGCGGGGGAAGCTCCTACGAGCAGTACTTC	CASSTSGGSSYEQYF
TRBV2	TRBJ2-6	once	TRBD1	TGTGCCAGCATGACAGGGCGGACAGGGGCCAACGTCCTGACTTTC	CASMTGRTGANVLTF
TRBV2	TRBJ2-7	few	NA	TGTGCCAGCAGTAATCTCGAGCAGTACTTC	CASSNLEQYF
TRBV7-9	TRBJ2-1	NA	NA	TGTGCCAGCAGCTTGACACTATGGGATAACAATGAGCAGTTCTTC	CASSLTLWDNNEQFF
TRBV5-1	TRBJ1-2	NA	NA	TGCGCCAGCAGCACGGGACGGATCTATGGCTACACCTTC	CASSTGRIYGYTF
TRBV7-9	TRBJ1-4	NA	TRBD1	TGTGCCAGCAGCCCCGGACAGGGAACTAATGAAAAACTGTTTTTT	CASSPGQGTNEKLFF
TRBV6-2/TRBV6-3	TRBJ1-5	NA	NA	TGTGCCAGCAGTCCGGGTACTCAGCCCCAGCATTTT	CASSPGTQPQHF
TRBV2	TRBJ1-5	NA	TRBD1	TGTGCCAGCAGCGAGGACAGGGTTAATCAGCCCCAGCATTTT	CASSEDRVNQPQHF